This is a list of T cell receptor beta chains from one sample in a study of a mutant IDH1 vaccine in newly diagnosed glioma. Only in-frame clones appear in the TCRdb table, and some are missing; sequencing was by immunoSEQ multiplex PCR. Of under 65,000 clones listed, 75% to 85% are singletons. Their target antigens are unknown. The sample here was PBMCs, taken from a glioma patient whose treatment included an IDH1 peptide vaccine. The receptor source for this set is a man aged 45-60 years with glioma. CDR3s include the opening cysteine and the closing phenylalanine or tryptophan. The D gene is left open where the match is weak. Some rows mark clone size as missing; the rest say once, few, many or name a class of expanded clone.

clone_size,v_call,d_call,j_call,cdr3_aa,cdr3_nt
once,TRBV6-5,NA,TRBJ2-7,CASSPTITSSYEQYF,TGTGCCAGCAGTCCTACTATCACCAGCTCCTACGAGCAGTACTTC
NA,TRBV18,NA,TRBJ1-5,CASSPNLSNQPQHF,TGTGCCAGCTCACCGAACCTTAGCAATCAGCCCCAGCATTTT
few,TRBV2,TRBD1,TRBJ2-2,CASTWTGGPGELFF,TGTGCCAGCACCTGGACAGGGGGGCCCGGGGAGCTGTTTTTT
NA,TRBV5-8,TRBD1,TRBJ2-2,CASSSGTGRTGELFF,TGTGCCAGCAGTTCCGGGACAGGTCGTACCGGGGAGCTGTTTTTT
few,TRBV9,NA,TRBJ2-3,CASSVGAGGAGDTQYF,TGTGCCAGCAGCGTAGGTGCTGGGGGAGCGGGAGATACGCAGTATTTT
once,TRBV7-8,TRBD1,TRBJ2-7,CASSLGDRVGEQYF,TGTGCCAGCAGCTTAGGGGACAGGGTAGGCGAGCAGTACTTC
NA,TRBV5-6,NA,TRBJ2-5,CASSAPLVETQYF,TGTGCCAGCAGCGCGCCGCTGGTGGAGACCCAGTACTTC
NA,TRBV28,NA,TRBJ2-1,CASSFLRGRELNNEQFF,TGTGCCAGCAGTTTCCTGAGGGGGAGGGAACTGAACAATGAGCAGTTCTTC
NA,TRBV28,NA,TRBJ1-3,CASSLNFGDTIYF,TGTGCCAGCAGTTTAAATTTCGGGGACACCATATATTTT
NA,TRBV23-1,NA,TRBJ1-5,CASSHTQPQHF,TGCGCCAGCAGTCATACTCAGCCCCAGCATTTT
once,TRBV7-2,NA,TRBJ1-3,CASSLGPGRQGNTIYF,TGTGCCAGCAGCTTGGGCCCCGGGAGGCAGGGAAACACCATATATTTT
NA,TRBV28,NA,TRBJ1-5,CASSLLRVNQPQHF,TGTGCCAGCAGTTTACTCAGGGTAAATCAGCCCCAGCATTTT
NA,TRBV5-1,NA,TRBJ1-2,CASSLAEIYGYTF,TGCGCCAGCAGCTTGGCAGAGATCTATGGCTACACCTTC
NA,TRBV10-3,NA,TRBJ1-4,CAISDPGGTNEKLFF,TGTGCCATCAGTGATCCTGGTGGGACTAATGAAAAACTGTTTTTT
NA,TRBV14,NA,TRBJ2-2,CASSAGQKNTGELFF,TGTGCCAGCAGCGCAGGGCAGAAGAACACCGGGGAGCTGTTTTTT
NA,TRBV6-5,TRBD1,TRBJ2-7,CASSRDRGREQYF,TGTGCCAGCAGCCGAGACAGGGGGCGGGAGCAGTACTTC
NA,TRBV5-6,NA,TRBJ2-7,CASSTGDFYEQYF,TGTGCCAGCAGCACAGGGGACTTCTACGAGCAGTACTTC
NA,TRBV11-3,NA,TRBJ2-7,CASSLGPPISYEQYF,TGTGCCAGCAGCTTAGGTCCCCCGATCAGCTACGAGCAGTACTTC
once,TRBV6-1,NA,TRBJ2-5,CASSEPRGSRETQYF,TGTGCCAGCAGTGAGCCAAGGGGCAGTCGAGAGACCCAGTACTTC
NA,TRBV19,TRBD1,TRBJ2-1,CASTGDRGNNEQFF,TGTGCCAGCACAGGGGACAGGGGGAATAATGAGCAGTTCTTC
NA,TRBV4-2,TRBD2,TRBJ2-1,CASSQNGGRADEQFF,TGTGCCAGCAGCCAAAATGGCGGGAGGGCCGATGAGCAGTTCTTC
NA,TRBV4-3,NA,TRBJ1-1,CASSQEGFQGPTFF,TGCGCCAGCAGCCAAGAGGGGTTTCAGGGGCCCACTTTCTTT
NA,TRBV6-6,NA,TRBJ2-1,CASSPLTSYNEQFF,TGTGCCAGCAGCCCCCTAACCTCCTACAATGAGCAGTTCTTC
NA,TRBV7-2,TRBD2,TRBJ2-7,CASSLLLAGGEQYF,TGTGCCAGCAGCTTATTGCTAGCGGGAGGAGAGCAGTACTTC
NA,TRBV5-4,NA,TRBJ2-7,CASSLPGGSSYEQYF,TGTGCCAGCAGCCTTCCCGGTGGTTCGAGCTACGAGCAGTACTTC
NA,TRBV30,NA,TRBJ1-5,CAWSLEQGNQPQHF,TGTGCCTGGAGTTTAGAACAGGGTAATCAGCCCCAGCATTTT
once,TRBV7-8,NA,TRBJ2-1,CASQGAGSYNEQFF,TGTGCCAGCCAAGGGGCGGGGTCCTACAATGAGCAGTTCTTC
NA,TRBV27,NA,TRBJ2-7,CASSLTASTRTNEQYF,TGTGCCAGCAGCTTAACGGCTTCCACCCGGACTAACGAGCAGTACTTC
NA,TRBV28,NA,TRBJ1-1,CASSSRETEAFF,TGTGCCAGCAGTTCTCGGGAGACTGAAGCTTTCTTT
once,TRBV4-1,NA,TRBJ1-6,CASSQEGSGISYNSPLHF,TGCGCCAGCAGCCAAGAGGGCTCGGGGATCTCCTATAATTCACCCCTCCACTTT
once,TRBV19,TRBD1,TRBJ2-5,CATAGGETQYF,TGTGCCACCGCAGGGGGCGAGACCCAGTACTTC
NA,TRBV4-3,TRBD2,TRBJ2-1,CASSQEVRSGGYNEQFF,TGCGCCAGCAGCCAAGAAGTTAGAAGCGGGGGGTACAATGAGCAGTTCTTC
NA,TRBV6-5,NA,TRBJ2-6,CASSYSRTSGANVLTF,TGTGCCAGCAGTTACTCAAGGACCTCTGGGGCCAACGTCCTGACTTTC
NA,TRBV4-1,TRBD2,TRBJ2-1,CASSPVESGGTNEQFF,TGCGCCAGCAGTCCCGTTGAGAGCGGGGGGACCAATGAGCAGTTCTTC
few,TRBV5-5,NA,TRBJ1-1,CASSHFEGMNTEAFF,TGTGCCAGCAGCCACTTCGAGGGAATGAACACTGAAGCTTTCTTT
NA,TRBV2,TRBD1,TRBJ1-2,CASSGEQGIGYTF,TGTGCCAGCAGTGGAGAACAGGGGATTGGCTACACCTTC
NA,TRBV11-2,TRBD1,TRBJ1-4,CASSQPLGTGTEKLFF,TGTGCCAGCAGCCAACCCCTGGGGACAGGGACGGAAAAACTGTTTTTT
NA,TRBV7-9,TRBD1,TRBJ1-1,CASSLGQGMSEAFF,TGTGCCAGCAGCTTGGGACAGGGGATGTCTGAAGCTTTCTTT
NA,TRBV6-5,NA,TRBJ1-2,CASSYDPGGNNYGYTF,TGTGCCAGCAGTTACGACCCGGGGGGGAATAACTATGGCTACACCTTC
NA,TRBV5-8,TRBD1,TRBJ2-7,CASSQGERQGRGQEQYF,TGTGCCAGCAGCCAGGGGGAAAGACAGGGAAGAGGACAGGAGCAGTACTTC
NA,TRBV19,TRBD2,TRBJ2-7,CASSRSSGPYEQYF,TGTGCCAGTAGTAGGTCTAGCGGTCCCTACGAGCAGTACTTC
NA,TRBV6-6,NA,TRBJ1-5,CASSYGGRALNQPQHF,TGTGCCAGCAGTTACGGGGGGCGCGCGTTGAATCAGCCCCAGCATTTT
NA,TRBV10-3,TRBD2,TRBJ2-3,CAISESASGRVSTDTQYF,TGTGCCATCAGTGAATCGGCTAGCGGGAGGGTGAGCACAGATACGCAGTATTTT
NA,TRBV9,NA,TRBJ2-1,CASSVVRGPPIYNEQFF,TGTGCCAGCAGCGTAGTCCGGGGCCCCCCAATCTACAATGAGCAGTTCTTC
NA,TRBV5-4,TRBD2,TRBJ2-3,CASSLGGLRSTDTQYF,TGTGCCAGCAGCTTGGGGGGACTACGCAGCACAGATACGCAGTATTTT
NA,TRBV7-2,TRBD1,TRBJ2-7,CASSLPQGSGYEQYF,TGTGCCAGCAGCCTCCCACAGGGGTCGGGCTACGAGCAGTACTTC
few,TRBV27,NA,TRBJ1-5,CASRSLDRRNQPQHF,TGTGCCAGCAGATCCCTCGACAGGCGCAATCAGCCCCAGCATTTT
NA,TRBV19,NA,TRBJ2-2,CASSIGGNGELFF,TGTGCCAGTAGTATTGGGGGAAACGGGGAGCTGTTTTTT
NA,TRBV5-1,TRBD1,TRBJ1-1,CASSAGTGAAGLNTEAFF,TGCGCCAGCAGCGCCGGGACAGGCGCCGCGGGTCTGAACACTGAAGCTTTCTTT
NA,TRBV5-5,NA,TRBJ2-3,CASSLDTDTQYF,TGTGCCAGCAGCTTGGACACAGATACGCAGTATTTT
NA,TRBV27,TRBD1,TRBJ2-5,CASSWGQGQETQYF,TGTGCCAGCAGTTGGGGACAGGGACAAGAGACCCAGTACTTC
NA,TRBV29-1,NA,TRBJ1-3,CSVEAGGNTIYF,TGCAGCGTTGAAGCAGGGGGAAACACCATATATTTT
NA,TRBV5-4,NA,TRBJ2-6,CASSLGGGTGANVLTF,TGTGCCAGCAGCTTGGGAGGGGGAACTGGGGCCAACGTCCTGACTTTC
NA,TRBV28,NA,TRBJ1-1,CASSANGGWMNTEAFF,TGTGCCAGCAGCGCAAACGGTGGTTGGATGAACACTGAAGCTTTCTTT
NA,TRBV7-7,TRBD2,TRBJ2-1,CASSKSGGVANSNEQFF,TGTGCCAGCAGCAAAAGCGGGGGGGTCGCGAATTCTAATGAGCAGTTCTTC
NA,TRBV19,NA,TRBJ2-3,CASRLRRTADTQYF,TGTGCCAGTAGGCTCCGGCGAACCGCAGATACGCAGTATTTT
NA,TRBV25-1,TRBD1,TRBJ2-1,CASRGSGQDYNEQFF,TGTGCCAGCAGGGGGTCTGGACAGGACTACAATGAGCAGTTCTTC